The T cell receptor (beta chain) under discussion was sequenced for a study of cytomegalovirus exposure and HLA in healthy donors. The study's findings and limits: In all likelihood, a cluster of highly shared sequence variants was a sequencing artifact. A later analysis reportedly found fewer N-insertions in an Asian-associated ancestry cluster than the roughly 680-donor mean.

As for this clone: Its antigen is unidentified.

This PCR relied on a set of 60 Vbeta primers and 13 Jbeta primers. The method was immunoSEQ multiplex PCR; TCRdb's version includes in-frame clones alone and lacks a portion of them. The sample shows roughly 170,000 clones, 84% of them seen only once. Trimming cost V 7 bases and J 4 bases; bases outside gene matches: 10. Looked up from germline, CDR1 is LNHDA and CDR2 is SQIVND (reference sequence). This CDR3 has 15 residues. Sequenced: PBMCs. The chain combines TRBV19 with TRBJ1-2, with 9 positions matching TRBD1. The origin of this receptor is a girl aged 2 to 10 in good health and CMV-seropositive. This CDR3 is CASTPYRGQRYGYTF. The CDR3, as DNA: TGTGCCAGTACTCCCTACAGGGGGCAACGCTATGGCTACACCTTC.